This T cell receptor beta chain was sequenced in a study of blood T cell repertoires in COVID-19. This clone turned up a few times. Clones were read by immunoSEQ multiplex PCR, and TCRdb kept only the in-frame ones, dropping some. The data contain about 160,000 clones, 84% of them seen just once; the ten biggest clones take up roughly 7.3%. The sequencing sample was made of PBMCs or T cells enriched from blood (not recorded which). This receptor was taken from a woman aged 50 to 65 who had recovered from COVID-19.

The CDR3 nucleotides read TGTGCCAGCACACTAGGGGGCCTCTCCTACGAGCAGTACTTC. It is translated as CASTLGGLSYEQYF. V and J are TRBV2 and TRBJ2-7, with TRBD1 matching 7 bases. The J segment lost 0 bases and the V segment lost 7 bases, leaving 6 bases of the junction unmatched. Looked up from germline, CDR1 is SNHLY and CDR2 is FYNNEI. This CDR3 has 14 amino acids.